A selection of T cell receptor beta chains follows, all from one sample in a study of shared clonotypes between healthy human individuals. This table comes from immunoSEQ multiplex PCR, and its TCRdb copy is limited to in-frame clones, with some not included. The sample lists approximately 1,000,000 clones, 70% to 85% seen once, with approximately 0.95% in the top ten. Sample: memory CD4+ T cells from PBMCs. The receptors were gathered from a man younger than 35 in good health. Some clones in this sample may be carry-over from other donors' samples. Both conserved end residues are part of each CDR3. The D gene is left open where the match is weak. Clone sizes are given selectively: once, few, many, or a class where the clone is expanded.

CAISEISASGYNEQFF	TGTGCCATCAGTGAAATAAGCGCTAGTGGGTACAATGAGCAGTTCTTC	TRBV10-3	16	-	TRBJ2-1	-
CASSSTTPQETQYF	TGCGCCAGCAGCTCTACGACTCCACAAGAGACCCAGTACTTC	TRBV5-1	14	-	TRBJ2-5	once
CASSWPGGETQYF	TGTGCCAGCAGCTGGCCGGGGGGGGAGACCCAGTACTTC	TRBV11-1	13	TRBD2	TRBJ2-5	many
CASSFDRTTYEQYF	TGTGCCAGCAGCTTTGACAGAACTACATACGAGCAGTACTTC	TRBV7-2	14	-	TRBJ2-7	few
CASSHPRQGSGNTIYF	TGCGCCAGCAGCCACCCCCGACAGGGGTCTGGAAACACCATATATTTT	TRBV4-1	16	TRBD1	TRBJ1-3	-
CASSSGGEADTQYF	TGTGCCAGCAGTTCTGGAGGGGAGGCAGATACGCAGTATTTT	TRBV28	14	-	TRBJ2-3	once
CSVEDRGLATYNEQFF	TGCAGCGTTGAAGATCGGGGGCTAGCTACTTACAATGAGCAGTTCTTC	TRBV29-1	16	-	TRBJ2-1	-
CASTTGVLGYTF	TGTGCCAGCACCACGGGGGTTCTGGGCTACACCTTC	TRBV28	12	-	TRBJ1-2	-
CASSLVGSNQPQHF	TGTGCCAGCAGCTTGGTCGGCAGCAATCAGCCCCAGCATTTT	TRBV5-6	14	-	TRBJ1-5	-
CASSSRDASTYNEQFF	TGTGCCAGCAGTTCCCGGGACGCATCTACCTACAATGAGCAGTTCTTC	TRBV27	16	-	TRBJ2-1	-
CASSLKLPGPHTGELFF	TGTGCCAGCAGTTTAAAACTTCCGGGACCCCACACCGGGGAGCTGTTTTTT	TRBV27	17	-	TRBJ2-2	-
CARSLFKSNEKLFF	TGTGCCAGAAGCTTGTTCAAGAGTAATGAAAAACTGTTTTTT	TRBV5-3	14	-	TRBJ1-4	-
CASIPSAGGGDTQYF	TGTGCCAGCATCCCCTCAGCGGGAGGAGGGGATACGCAGTATTTT	TRBV28	15	TRBD2	TRBJ2-3	-
CASSSPGLSGELFF	TGTGCCAGCAGCTCACCAGGGTTATCCGGGGAGCTGTTTTTT	TRBV7-2	14	-	TRBJ2-2	-
CASSERLRAPQYF	TGCGCCAGCAGTGAGCGGCTGAGGGCCCCGCAGTACTTC	TRBV10-2	13	-	TRBJ2-7	-
CASRNLGAGGYTEAFF	TGTGCCAGCAGGAACCTGGGGGCAGGGGGTTATACTGAAGCTTTCTTT	TRBV28	16	TRBD1	TRBJ1-1	-
CASSYLSNGDEQYF	TGTGCCAGCAGTTACCTAAGTAACGGGGACGAGCAGTACTTC	TRBV6-6	14	-	TRBJ2-7	-
CASSQILQGISGNTIYF	TGCGCCAGCAGCCAAATATTACAGGGGATTTCTGGAAACACCATATATTTT	TRBV4-1	17	TRBD1	TRBJ1-3	-
CAIRDSGGDYNEQFF	TGTGCCATCAGGGATAGCGGGGGGGACTACAATGAGCAGTTCTTC	TRBV10-3	15	TRBD2	TRBJ2-1	-
CASSGWGSTSGNTIYF	TGTGCCAGCAGCGGGTGGGGGTCTACCTCTGGAAACACCATATATTTT	TRBV9	16	-	TRBJ1-3	-
CASSFGQGLAKNIQYF	TGCGCCAGCAGCTTCGGACAGGGCCTAGCCAAAAACATTCAGTACTTC	TRBV5-1	16	TRBD1	TRBJ2-4	-
CSVAREVADTQYF	TGCAGCGTTGCCCGGGAGGTCGCAGATACGCAGTATTTT	TRBV29-1	13	TRBD2	TRBJ2-3	-
CASRIQGLKTYEQYF	TGTGCCAGCAGGATTCAAGGACTAAAAACCTACGAGCAGTACTTC	TRBV28	15	-	TRBJ2-7	-